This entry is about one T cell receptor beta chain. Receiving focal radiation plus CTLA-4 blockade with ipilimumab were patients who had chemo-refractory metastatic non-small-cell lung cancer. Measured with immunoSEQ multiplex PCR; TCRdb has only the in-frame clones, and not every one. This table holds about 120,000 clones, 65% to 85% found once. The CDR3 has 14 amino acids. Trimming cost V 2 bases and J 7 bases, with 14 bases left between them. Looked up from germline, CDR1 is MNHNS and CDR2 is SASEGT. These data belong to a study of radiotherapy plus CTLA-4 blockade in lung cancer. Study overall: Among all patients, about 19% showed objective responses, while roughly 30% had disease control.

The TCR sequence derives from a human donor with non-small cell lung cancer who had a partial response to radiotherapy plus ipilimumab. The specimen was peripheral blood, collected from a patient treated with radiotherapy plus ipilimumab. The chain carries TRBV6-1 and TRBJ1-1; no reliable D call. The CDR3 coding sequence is TGTGCCAGCAGTGAACTCCAGGTGGCAGGTGAAGCTTTCTTT. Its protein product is CASSELQVAGEAFF.